The 7 T cell receptor beta chains below all came from one sample that was sequenced in a study of blood T cell repertoires in COVID-19. Profiling relied on immunoSEQ multiplex PCR, and the TCRdb table lists in-frame clones only, not all of them. The sample gives 35,000 to 45,000 clones, around 85% of which show up once; roughly a third is in the top ten. Sequenced: peripheral blood. These TCRs come from a woman over 75 with acute or convalescent COVID-19.

The V call is TRBV3-1 (or the pseudogene TRBV3-2), the J call TRBJ1-3, with D perhaps matching TRBD1 (6 bases). The CDR3 contains 13 residues. The germline CDR1 and CDR2 sequences are LGHDT and YNNKEL (reference sequence). Trimming took 8 bases from V and 8 from J, leaving 16 bases between them. The CDR3 region has the DNA TGTGCCAGCTCTTACGGGGGGCAGGACACCATATATTTT. As protein: CASSYGGQDTIYF.

This sequence joins TRBV19 and TRBJ1-2, with D perhaps TRBD1 (6 bases). Trimming left V 5 bases short and J 4 bases short, with 14 bases between. The germline CDR1 and CDR2 sequences are LNHDA and SQIVND (reference sequence). The CDR3 length is 14 residues. CDR3 nucleotide sequence: TGTGCCAGTAGTCCTCCCGGACAGCTCTATGGCTACACCTTC. Translation gives CASSPPGQLYGYTF. Variable domain in full (rest from reference TRBV19 and TRBJ1-2): DGGITQSPKYLFRKEGQNVTLSCEQNLNHDAMYWYRQDPGQGLRLIYYSQIVNDFQKGDIAEGYSVSREKKESFPLTVTSAQKNPTAFYLCASSPPGQLYGYTFGSGTRLTVV.

The chain carries TRBV4-1 and TRBJ2-1, with 7 bases that match TRBD2. Germline V lookup: CDR1 MGHRA, CDR2 YSYEKL. The trim removed 3 bases at V and 10 bases at J, leaving 3 bases unmatched. The CDR3 runs to 12 residues. CDR3 DNA: TGCGCCAGCAGCCACTCGACTAGCGAGCAGTTCTTC. Its translation is CASSHSTSEQFF.

The J gene is TRBJ2-2, the V gene TRBV5-1; D remains unclear. Trimming took 0 bases from V and 0 from J, leaving 15 bases between them. CDR3 length equals 18 residues. The germline V gene has CDR1 SGHRS and CDR2 YFSETQ. The CDR3 coding sequence is TGCGCCAGCAGCTTGGACGTACAAACGATCGCGAACACCGGGGAGCTGTTTTTT. Translating it yields CASSLDVQTIANTGELFF. The variable domain in full, with the rest retrieved from reference TRBV5-1 and TRBJ2-2, is KAGVTQTPRYLIKTRGQQVTLSCSPISGHRSVSWYQQTPGQGLQFLFEYFSETQRNKGNFPGRFSGRQFSNSRSEMNVSTLELGDSALYLCASSLDVQTIANTGELFFGEGSRLTVL.

The chain is built from TRBV18 and TRBJ2-7, with a possible D match to TRBD2 (5 bases). Germline-derived CDR1 and CDR2 are KGHSH and LQKENI. The CDR3 length is 14 residues. Trimming took 2 bases from V and 0 from J, leaving 8 bases between them. This CDR3 is CASSPFRDSYEQYF. In DNA, the CDR3 is TGTGCCAGCTCACCATTTCGGGACTCCTACGAGCAGTACTTC.

The chain employs TRBV19 and TRBJ2-2, with D tentatively TRBD2 (6 bases). This CDR3 is built from 18 residues. Germline V gives CDR1 LNHDA, CDR2 SQIVND (reference sequence). V lost 3 bases to trimming and J lost 5 bases, with 22 bases between them. The CDR3 region is CASSMGDWRVSGTGELFF. The CDR3 bases are TGTGCCAGTAGTATGGGGGACTGGAGGGTCTCCGGGACCGGGGAGCTGTTTTTT.

The chain employs TRBV10-3 and TRBJ1-1; 8 bases line up with TRBD1. The CDR3 has 17 amino acids. Germline assignment: CDR1 ENHRY and CDR2 SYGVKD. V was pared by 6 bases and J by 5 bases, with 17 bases of the junction left unmatched. The CDR3 nucleotides read TGTGCCATCAGCGCCGGACAGGGCGATCTGAGGACAACTGAAGCTTTCTTT. It specifies CAISAGQGDLRTTEAFF.